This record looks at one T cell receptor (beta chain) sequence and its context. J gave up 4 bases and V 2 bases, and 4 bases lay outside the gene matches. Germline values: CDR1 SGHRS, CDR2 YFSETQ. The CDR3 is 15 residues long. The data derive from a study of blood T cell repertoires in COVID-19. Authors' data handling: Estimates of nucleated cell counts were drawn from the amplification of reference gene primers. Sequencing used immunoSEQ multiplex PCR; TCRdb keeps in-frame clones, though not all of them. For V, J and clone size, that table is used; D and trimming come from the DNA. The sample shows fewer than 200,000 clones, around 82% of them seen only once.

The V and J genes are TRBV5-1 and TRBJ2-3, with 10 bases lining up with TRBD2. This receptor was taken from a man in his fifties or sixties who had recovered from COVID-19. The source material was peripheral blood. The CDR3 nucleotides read TGCGCCAGCAGCTTAGCGGGGGGGAGTTCAGATACGCAGTATTTT. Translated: CASSLAGGSSDTQYF.